These T cell receptor beta chains were read from a single sample in a study of blood T cell repertoires in COVID-19. The data were produced by immunoSEQ multiplex PCR, yet TCRdb's version contains in-frame clones alone and is incomplete. The sample holds roughly 380,000 clones, roughly 90% seen once. The sample comprised peripheral blood. These receptor sequences come from a woman aged 40 to 55 with COVID-19, enrolled during active disease. Both conserved end residues are part of each CDR3. A D gene is named only where the DNA matches it firmly. Rows may omit the clone size; those that give it use once, few, many or a size class.

>TRBV12-3/TRBV12-4|12|TRBD1|-|TRBJ1-1
CASSEDRAEAFF
TGTGCCAGCAGTGAAGACAGGGCTGAAGCTTTCTTT
>TRBV11-2|14|-|-|TRBJ2-1
CASSSGLLYNEQFF
TGTGCCAGCAGCTCCGGACTACTCTACAATGAGCAGTTCTTC
>TRBV30|11|-|-|TRBJ1-4
CAWSVDEKLFF
TGTGCCTGGAGTGTCGATGAAAAACTGTTTTTT
>TRBV25-1|14|-|-|TRBJ1-2
CASSENRDTVGYTF
TGTGCCAGCAGTGAAAACAGGGATACGGTCGGCTACACCTTC
>TRBV19|15|TRBD1|-|TRBJ1-6
CASSIAEGATSPLHF
TGTGCCAGTAGTATAGCGGAGGGGGCGACTTCACCCCTCCACTTT
>TRBV5-1|18|TRBD1|many|TRBJ2-6
CASRSTPGTGTGANVLTF
TGCGCCAGCAGGTCTACTCCCGGGACAGGGACTGGGGCCAACGTCCTGACTTTC
>TRBV6-2/TRBV6-3|16|TRBD2|-|TRBJ2-6
CASSYSLGGGLGVLTF
TGTGCCAGCAGTTACTCCCTCGGGGGGGGACTCGGCGTCCTGACTTTC
>TRBV3-1/TRBV3-2|17|-|-|TRBJ1-1
CASRRGVDSRKNTEAFF
TGTGCCAGCCGTCGAGGCGTAGACAGTAGGAAGAACACTGAAGCTTTCTTT
>TRBV6-5|14|TRBD2|-|TRBJ2-5
CASSVAGGWKTQYF
TGTGCCAGTTCAGTAGCGGGGGGTTGGAAGACCCAGTACTTC
>TRBV5-1|16|TRBD1|-|TRBJ1-6
CASSLATGATDSPLHF
TGCGCCAGCAGCTTGGCGACAGGGGCAACTGATTCACCCCTCCACTTT
>TRBV9|15|-|-|TRBJ1-6
CASSVGEVEGKTLHF
TGTGCCAGCAGCGTAGGGGAAGTTGAGGGAAAAACCCTCCACTTT
>TRBV29-1|18|TRBD2|-|TRBJ2-3
CSVVGTSGSVMRADTQYF
TGCAGCGTCGTCGGGACTAGCGGGAGTGTCATGAGGGCAGATACGCAGTATTTT
>TRBV19|14|-|-|TRBJ1-2
CASSIDWGHHGYTF
TGTGCCAGTAGTATAGACTGGGGACACCATGGCTACACCTTC
>TRBV19|14|TRBD1|-|TRBJ2-5
CASSKTGARETQYF
TGTGCCAGTAGCAAAACAGGGGCCCGTGAGACCCAGTACTTC
>TRBV9|16|-|-|TRBJ1-4
CASSGARAGRDEKLFF
TGTGCCAGCAGCGGGGCTAGGGCAGGGAGGGATGAAAAACTGTTTTTT
>TRBV7-9|14|TRBD2|-|TRBJ2-1
CASSLAVGTSQGFF
TGTGCCAGCAGCTTAGCGGTGGGGACTAGCCAGGGGTTCTTC
>TRBV2|14|-|-|TRBJ1-5
CASSLGQTYQPQHF
TGTGCCAGCAGTCTGGGGCAGACCTATCAGCCCCAGCATTTT
>TRBV7-9|15|TRBD2|-|TRBJ2-1
CASSSRGGEYNEQFF
TGTGCCAGCAGCTCCCGGGGGGGGGAATACAATGAGCAGTTCTTC
>TRBV20-1|11|-|-|TRBJ1-5
CSAPQGGPQHF
TGCAGTGCTCCACAGGGCGGGCCCCAGCATTTT
>TRBV6-6|15|-|-|TRBJ1-6
CASSQGAPVNSPLHF
TGTGCCAGCAGCCAAGGGGCGCCGGTTAATTCACCCCTCCACTTT
>TRBV5-8|16|TRBD1|-|TRBJ2-1
CASSLDSGTVKGEQFF
TGTGCCAGCAGCTTGGACTCGGGGACAGTGAAGGGCGAGCAGTTCTTC
>TRBV6-4|15|TRBD2|few|TRBJ2-2
CASRTTSGGTGELFF
TGTGCCAGCAGAACGACTAGCGGAGGAACCGGGGAGCTGTTTTTT
>TRBV30|14|TRBD1|few|TRBJ1-4
CAWATGGGWEKLFF
TGTGCCTGGGCGACAGGGGGAGGATGGGAAAAACTGTTTTTT
>TRBV9|17|TRBD1|-|TRBJ1-3
CASSGSGTGSSGNTIYF
TGTGCCAGCAGCGGTTCCGGGACAGGGAGCTCTGGAAACACCATATATTTT
>TRBV3-1/TRBV3-2|14|TRBD1|-|TRBJ2-7
CASSHGQGSYEQYF
TGTGCCAGCAGCCATGGACAGGGCTCCTACGAGCAGTACTTC
>TRBV2|14|-|-|TRBJ2-5
CASSAGQPKETQYF
TGTGCCAGCAGCGCGGGACAGCCTAAAGAGACCCAGTACTTC
>TRBV5-1|14|-|once|TRBJ1-2
CASSLGSLNYGYTF
TGCGCCAGCAGCTTGGGGAGCCTTAACTATGGCTACACCTTC
>TRBV18|15|TRBD1|once|TRBJ2-3
CASSPGQGVTDTQYF
TGTGCCAGCTCACCAGGACAGGGAGTCACAGATACGCAGTATTTT
>TRBV9|16|-|few|TRBJ1-4
CASSAGGGGGDEKLFF
TGTGCCAGCAGCGCGGGGGGCGGCGGGGGGGACGAAAAACTGTTTTTT
>TRBV6-5|13|TRBD1|-|TRBJ2-3
CASRRQGADTQYF
TGTGCCAGCAGGCGACAGGGTGCAGATACGCAGTATTTT
>TRBV7-9|13|-|-|TRBJ1-1
CASSYIPEGEAFF
TGTGCCAGCAGTTACATCCCCGAGGGTGAAGCTTTCTTT
>TRBV7-6|12|-|few|TRBJ2-7
CASSLPGAEQYF
TGTGCCAGCAGCTTACCAGGGGCCGAGCAGTACTTC
>TRBV6-5|16|-|-|TRBJ2-1
CASSYRRQSSYNEQFF
TGTGCCAGCAGTTACCGCCGACAGAGCTCCTACAATGAGCAGTTCTTC
>TRBV6-5|13|-|-|TRBJ1-1
CASNDIRNTEAFF
TGTGCCAGCAACGACATACGGAACACTGAAGCTTTCTTT
>TRBV6-2/TRBV6-3|16|TRBD2|once|TRBJ2-5
CASSTPGTSVRETQYF
TGTGCCAGCAGCACGCCCGGGACTAGCGTACGAGAGACCCAGTACTTC